These 22 T cell receptor beta chains came from one sample sequenced in a study of T-cell reconstitution after alpha-beta-depleted transplantation in children. TCRbeta library construction was performed incorporating unique molecular identifiers. TCRdb used MiXCR to reprocess the PCR reads, holding one entry per CDR3 protein. Here the sample spans 600,000 to 800,000 distinct CDR3 sequences, around 13% being singletons. Specimen: PBMCs, collected before TCRalphabeta/CD19-depleted stem cell transplant. The receptors derive from a girl aged 2 to 9 with congenital amegakaryocytic thrombocytopenia, due to receive a stem cell transplant.

This clonotype appeared many times. The chain joins TRBV12-3 or TRBV12-4 to TRBJ2-5; no clear D. CDR3 size: 13 residues. The germline V and J ends were trimmed by 5 bases and 4 bases, with 11 bases remaining between them. For the CDR3, the DNA is TGTGCCAGCAGTGCCCGGGCCCCAGAGACCCAGTACTTC. Amino acid sequence: CASSARAPETQYF.

The chain combines TRBV6-1 with TRBJ1-5; 7 nucleotides line up with TRBD1. CDR1 and CDR2 (germline): MNHNS, SASEGT. The length of the CDR3 is 14 residues. After removal of 6 bases from V and 4 bases from J, the junction contained 6 bases not matched to a gene. The CDR3 region is CASSRDSLNQPQHF. Here the CDR3 DNA reads TGTGCCAGCAGCCGGGACAGTCTAAATCAGCCCCAGCATTTT.

This clonotype was seen only a few times. The J gene is TRBJ2-7, the V gene TRBV25-1; 8 positions match TRBD1. Germline values: CDR1 MGHDK, CDR2 SYGVNS. The ends lost 2 bases at V and 2 bases at J; junction bases unmatched: 2. The CDR3 is 14 residues long. The CDR3 region has the DNA TGTGCCAGCAGTGAACCGGACAGGGCCTACGAGCAGTACTTC. Translating gives CASSEPDRAYEQYF.

DNA for the CDR3: TGCGCCAGCAGTTCCGGCGGGAGGGCCCCCGAGCAGTTCTTC. It is translated as CASSSGGRAPEQFF. The V call is TRBV5-1, the J call TRBJ2-1; 9 nucleotides align to TRBD2. This CDR3 is built from 14 residues. With 5 bases clipped from V and 10 bases from J, the junction kept 10 bases outside the gene matches. Germline CDR1 SGHRS, CDR2 YFSETQ.

This clonotype was counted a few times. The V gene is TRBV5-1, the J gene TRBJ2-7; D remains ambiguous. Germline V CDR1 and CDR2: SGHRS, YFSETQ. V lost 2 bases to trimming and J lost 3 bases, with 12 bases between them. The CDR3 covers 14 residues. This CDR3 reads CASSLRERNYEQYF. CDR3 bases: TGCGCCAGCAGCTTAAGGGAACGGAACTACGAGCAGTACTTC.

This clonotype occurred many times. The chain links TRBV7-8 to TRBJ2-7, with 9 bases fitting TRBD1. The CDR3 is 15 amino acids. Germline V gene data show CDR1 as SGHVS and CDR2 as FQNEAQ. V shed 5 bases, J shed 3 bases, and the junction held 8 bases outside the gene matches. In DNA, the CDR3 is TGTGCCAGCAGCCCCCCGGGACAGGGCTACTACGAGCAGTACTTC. It codes for CASSPPGQGYYEQYF.

This clonotype was seen many times. The CDR3 coding sequence is TGTGCCAGCCTGACCGTCGGGAGGGAGTACAATGAGCAGTTCTTC. It yields the protein CASLTVGREYNEQFF. The V and J genes are TRBV12-3 or TRBV12-4 and TRBJ2-1, with TRBD2 matching 8 bases. CDR3 length equals 15 residues. The junction had 10 bases not matched to a gene; V was cut back by 8 bases and J by 4 bases.

The chain employs TRBV7-3 and TRBJ2-2; 9 bases align to TRBD2. CDR1 SGHTA and CDR2 FQGTGA come from the germline V gene. With V trimmed by 2 bases and J by 6 bases, 7 bases remained unmatched. The CDR3 spans 16 residues. The DNA of the CDR3 is TGTGCCAGCAGCTTATTTTTAGCGGGGGATTCCGGGGAGCTGTTTTTT. Its translation is CASSLFLAGDSGELFF.

This clonotype was seen ten or more times. V gene TRBV20-1 combines with J gene TRBJ2-7; D might be TRBD1 or TRBD2, each matching 6 bases. Germline-derived CDR1 and CDR2 are DFQATT and SNEGSKA (reference sequence). The V and J ends lost 6 bases and 0 bases respectively, with 15 bases between them. This CDR3 has 14 amino acids. The CDR3 region has the DNA TGCAGTGCCCTGGAAGGGGGGCTCTCCTACGAGCAGTACTTC. Translating gives CSALEGGLSYEQYF.

The chain combines TRBV7-9 with TRBJ2-1; the D is unclear. Germline V gene lookup returns CDR1 SEHNR and CDR2 FQNEAQ (reference sequence). V was shortened by 5 bases and J by 3 bases, with 11 bases between the two germline ends. The CDR3 is 14 amino acids. The CDR3 DNA reads TGTGCCAGCAGCCCAGGAGCTATCTACAATGAGCAGTTCTTC. Translated: CASSPGAIYNEQFF.

The chain has TRBV11-2 and TRBJ2-1; 7 bases map to TRBD1. CDR1 SGHAT and CDR2 FQNNGV come from the germline V gene. The CDR3 is 24 amino acids. V trimming: 0 bases; J trimming: 1 base; junction bases outside the gene matches: 27. This CDR3 reads CASSLDGAARQGSWRVISYNEQFF. CDR3 coding DNA: TGTGCCAGCAGCTTAGACGGCGCAGCGCGACAGGGAAGTTGGCGGGTCATTTCCTACAATGAGCAGTTCTTC.

This clonotype turned up a few times. The genes are TRBV7-2 and TRBJ2-5, with TRBD2 as a possible D gene (5 bases). Trimming removed 5 bases at V and 2 bases at J, with 15 bases between. The CDR3 length is 15 residues. Per germline, CDR1 SGHTA and CDR2 FQGNSA. The CDR3 DNA follows: TGTGCCAGCAGCGCCCTAGGAGGATGGCAAGAGACCCAGTACTTC. It yields the protein CASSALGGWQETQYF.

The chain combines TRBV25-1 with TRBJ1-5; D unresolved. There are 14 residues in the CDR3. Germline-derived CDR1 and CDR2 are MGHDK and SYGVNS. The germline V and J ends were trimmed by 1 base and 5 bases, with 9 bases remaining between them. The CDR3 here is CASSELVSHQPQHF. In nucleotides, the CDR3 is TGTGCCAGCAGTGAATTAGTCAGCCATCAGCCCCAGCATTTT.

This clonotype was detected only a few times. The chain employs TRBV29-1 and TRBJ2-7; D may be TRBD1 or TRBD2 (5 bases each). V was trimmed by 1 base and J by 2 bases, leaving 12 bases between them. Per germline, CDR1 SQVTM and CDR2 ANQGSEA. This CDR3 comprises 14 residues. The CDR3 here is CSVEVGTETYEQYF. The CDR3 DNA reads as TGCAGCGTTGAAGTCGGGACGGAGACCTACGAGCAGTACTTC.

The chain recombines TRBV2 with TRBJ2-2; 10 positions match TRBD2. The CDR3 sequence is 18 residues long. The germline V gene has CDR1 SNHLY and CDR2 FYNNEI. Trimming removed 8 bases from V and 2 bases from J; junction bases left unmatched: 14. The CDR3 coding sequence is TGTGCCAGCCTCTGGACTAGCGGTTATCCCGGTAACACCGGGGAGCTGTTTTTT. Protein: CASLWTSGYPGNTGELFF.

This clonotype was seen at least ten times. The V call is TRBV9, the J call TRBJ2-7; D not resolved. The V and J ends lost 0 bases and 7 bases respectively, with 5 bases between them. CDR3 size: 11 residues. Germline V gives CDR1 SGDLS, CDR2 YYNGEE. The CDR3, as DNA: TGTGCCAGCAGCGTAGGGGGTGAGCAGTACTTC. Translating gives CASSVGGEQYF.

This chain joins TRBV5-1 and TRBJ2-5, with 9 bases identical to TRBD2. V shed 9 bases, J shed 1 base, and the junction held 7 bases outside the gene matches. The CDR3 runs to 14 residues. Germline CDR1 and CDR2: SGHRS and YFSETQ. The CDR3 sequence is CATAGTSFQETQYF. CDR3 DNA: TGCGCCACCGCCGGGACTAGCTTCCAAGAGACCCAGTACTTC.

In its sample, this clonotype was seen many times. The rearrangement joins TRBV27 to TRBJ2-1; 8 bases are shared with TRBD2. V lost 4 bases and J lost 4; bases outside the gene matches: 9. Looked up from germline, CDR1 is MNHEY and CDR2 is SMNVEV (reference sequence). The CDR3 runs to 16 residues. The DNA of the CDR3 is TGTGCCAGCAGTTCGCCAGCGGGAGCGGGGTACAATGAGCAGTTCTTC. This translates into CASSSPAGAGYNEQFF.

This clonotype came up a few times. The rearrangement joins TRBV19 to TRBJ2-3; 7 nucleotides match TRBD2. CDR1 is LNHDA, CDR2 SQIVND, per germline (reference sequence). The J segment lost 6 bases and the V segment lost 8 bases, leaving 8 bases of the junction unmatched. This CDR3 region has 13 residues. The CDR3 loop is CASRDYPRDTQYF. The CDR3 coding sequence is TGTGCCAGTCGGGACTACCCTAGGGATACGCAGTATTTT.

Many counts were recorded for this clonotype. The CDR3 sequence is CASGSRTEGGLEAFF. The CDR3 DNA is TGTGCCAGCGGATCCCGTACCGAAGGTGGTCTAGAAGCTTTCTTT. V and J are TRBV6-1 and TRBJ1-1, with no clear D. Germline V gene lookup returns CDR1 MNHNS and CDR2 SASEGT. The CDR3 has 15 amino acids. Trimming removed 8 bases from V and 8 bases from J, with 24 bases in between.

This clonotype was counted ten times or more. The chain is built from TRBV20-1 and TRBJ2-1, with 10 nucleotides matching TRBD2. CDR1 is DFQATT and CDR2 is SNEGSKA in the germline V gene (reference sequence). Losses at the gene ends were 3 bases for V and 6 bases for J; bases not matched to a gene: 8. This CDR3 spans 15 amino acids. The DNA of the CDR3 is TGCAGTGCTAGGGGCGCTAGCGGGAGTCCCAATGAGCAGTTCTTC. As protein: CSARGASGSPNEQFF.

As for this clonotype: Possible read error: a much larger clone is one base away. The chain joins TRBV5-1 to TRBJ2-7; perhaps TRBD2 as D (6 bases). The germline gives CDR1 SGHRS, CDR2 YFSETQ. There are 13 residues in the CDR3. CDR3 sequence reads: CACSDGTSYEQYF. Written as DNA, the CDR3 is TGCGCCTGCAGCGACGGGACTTCCTACGAGCAGTACTTC.